Following are 2 T cell receptor beta chains from one sample sequenced in a study of cytotoxic CD8 clonotypes in ibrutinib-treated CLL. Method: immunoSEQ multiplex PCR; TCRdb's copy keeps in-frame clones and lacks some. This sample has under 45,000 clones, with 65% to 70% found just once. Sequencing was performed on PBMCs, taken at disease progression, from a patient treated with ibrutinib. Source of these receptors: a human donor with chronic lymphocytic leukemia.

This chain's CDR3 is CASSPGAGREAFF. The CDR3 DNA follows: TGTGCCAGCAGCCCGGGGGCGGGGCGTGAAGCTTTCTTT. The chain carries TRBV5-8 and TRBJ1-1, with a weak D call TRBD1 (6 bases). V lost 4 bases and J 7 bases, leaving 14 bases between the germline ends. Per germline, CDR1 SGHTS and CDR2 YDEGEE. The CDR3 runs to 13 residues.

In this sample, this clone turned up once. V and J are TRBV6-1 and TRBJ2-7; 7 bases fit TRBD2. Germline CDR1 MNHNS, CDR2 SASEGT. The V segment lost 2 bases and the J segment 6 bases; nucleotides outside the gene matches: 4. The CDR3 covers 13 residues. In nucleotides, the CDR3 is TGTGCCAGCAGTGAACGGGGAGGGGTCGAGCAGTACTTC. The encoded protein is CASSERGGVEQYF.